This T cell receptor (beta chain) was recovered during a study of Graves' ophthalmopathy and Graves' hyperthyroidism. Broader study findings: Blood samples also showed most expanded thyroid clonotypes exceeding 0.001 frequency.

The CDR3 sequence is 19 residues long. J was trimmed by 1 base and V by 5 bases; bases with no gene match: 12. Germline values: CDR1 SGHAT, CDR2 FQDESV (reference sequence). TCR beta CDR3 regions were amplified from RNA transcripts. Scientists carried out first-round RT-PCR using HTBI primers and then a second-round multiplex PCR. TCRdb reprocessed the multiplex PCR reads with MiXCR, giving one entry per CDR3 protein. The repertoire holds hundreds of thousands of distinct CDR3 sequences, 35% to 50% seen once, with 40% to 45% in the top ten. Exclusion applied to patients with other autoimmune diseases, uncontrolled infections, pregnancy or lactation. Each diagnosis was determined on the basis of clinical symptoms, serum thyroxine, TRAb, thyroid ultrasound and orbital computed tomography. A volume of 10 ml of fresh peripheral blood supplied the PBMCs. This clonotype turned up a few times. The antigen is not known.

V gene TRBV11-1 combines with J gene TRBJ2-6; 9 bases map to TRBD1. This clonotype originated in an adult man with Graves' ophthalmopathy. The sequenced sample consisted of peripheral blood. The CDR3 reads CASSPSPGQGSSGANVLTF. CDR3 coding DNA: TGTGCCAGCAGCCCGAGTCCGGGACAGGGTTCTTCTGGGGCCAACGTCCTGACTTTC.